A selection of T cell receptor beta chains follows, all from one sample in a study of blood T cell repertoires in COVID-19. The method was immunoSEQ multiplex PCR; TCRdb's version includes in-frame clones alone and lacks a portion of them. The sample lists 250,000 to 350,000 clones, around 90% occurring once. The sequenced sample was peripheral blood. The receptors were gathered from a woman in her twenties or thirties with COVID-19, enrolled during active disease. Each CDR3 is given with its conserved first and last residue. A D gene is named only where the DNA matches it firmly. Part of the rows lack a size; the others show once, few, many or a class for expanded clones.

j_call clone_size v_call d_call cdr3_aa cdr3_nt
TRBJ2-1 - TRBV12-3/TRBV12-4 TRBD2 CASTEAGGPNFF TGTGCCAGCACCGAAGCGGGAGGGCCAAACTTCTTC
TRBJ1-2 - TRBV28 TRBD1 CASSLLPGQGVSGYTF TGTGCCAGCAGTCTCCTCCCGGGACAGGGAGTTAGTGGCTACACCTTC
TRBJ2-7 - TRBV5-1 - CASSLGGLGAYEQYF TGCGCCAGCAGCTTGGGGGGACTGGGAGCCTACGAGCAGTACTTC
TRBJ1-1 - TRBV10-1 TRBD1 CASSGRDRGNTEAFF TGCGCCAGCAGTGGACGGGACAGGGGCAACACTGAAGCTTTCTTT
TRBJ2-3 - TRBV11-3 TRBD2 CASSLGIAGRTDTQYF TGTGCCAGCAGCTTAGGCATAGCGGGACGCACAGATACGCAGTATTTT
TRBJ2-5 - TRBV4-2 TRBD2 CASSQEGTSGQETQYF TGTGCCAGCAGCCAAGAAGGGACTAGCGGACAAGAGACCCAGTACTTC
TRBJ2-7 - TRBV25-1 TRBD1 CASSEPGQGLYEQYF TGTGCCAGCAGTGAACCGGGACAGGGACTCTACGAGCAGTACTTC
TRBJ1-4 - TRBV21-1 - CASPTGGAGEKLFF TGTGCCAGCCCGACAGGGGGCGCGGGTGAAAAACTGTTTTTT
TRBJ1-5 - TRBV6-1 - CASSEAVLPGKRSNQPQHF TGTGCCAGCAGTGAAGCAGTCCTTCCAGGGAAAAGAAGCAATCAGCCCCAGCATTTT
TRBJ2-7 once TRBV30 TRBD2 CASTRTSGTYEQYF TGTGCCTCGACCCGGACTAGCGGAACCTACGAGCAGTACTTC
TRBJ1-1 - TRBV12-3/TRBV12-4 - CASSLAPRAEAFF TGTGCCAGCAGCCTAGCCCCGCGCGCTGAAGCTTTCTTT
TRBJ2-3 - TRBV6-4 TRBD2 CASSDTPGGSTDTQYF TGTGCCAGCAGTGATACCCCGGGAGGAAGCACAGATACGCAGTATTTT
TRBJ1-1 - TRBV11-2 - CASSLAGQGTEAFF TGTGCCAGCAGCTTAGCCGGGCAGGGCACTGAAGCTTTCTTT
TRBJ2-7 - TRBV3-1/TRBV3-2 TRBD1 CASSQHTGTGTYEQYF TGTGCCAGCAGCCAACACACCGGGACAGGAACCTACGAGCAGTACTTC
TRBJ1-2 - TRBV6-5 TRBD1 CASSYTGDGYTF TGTGCCAGCAGTTACACAGGGGATGGCTACACCTTC
TRBJ1-6 - TRBV6-5 TRBD1 CASSPRQGGSPLHF TGTGCCAGCAGCCCCAGACAGGGCGGCTCACCCCTCCACTTT
TRBJ1-1 - TRBV5-8 - CASNTRWQGTEAFF TGTGCCAGCAATACCCGGTGGCAGGGAACGGAAGCTTTCTTT
TRBJ2-6 - TRBV30 TRBD1 CAWSVNRGFASGANVLTF TGTGCCTGGAGTGTAAACAGGGGCTTCGCCTCTGGGGCCAACGTCCTGACTTTC
TRBJ2-7 - TRBV5-4 - CASSRDSSLSREQYF TGTGCCAGCAGCAGGGACTCCTCTTTGAGTCGCGAGCAGTACTTC
TRBJ2-6 - TRBV25-1 TRBD1 CASSDRTGQSGANVLTF TGTGCCAGCAGTGACCGGACAGGGCAATCTGGGGCCAACGTCCTGACTTTC
TRBJ2-7 once TRBV5-1 TRBD1 CASSPGTGIYEQYF TGCGCCAGCAGTCCCGGGACAGGGATCTACGAGCAGTACTTC
TRBJ2-2 once TRBV14 TRBD1 CASSPTRTGSVTGELFF TGTGCCAGCAGCCCGACCCGGACAGGGTCGGTCACCGGGGAGCTGTTTTTT
TRBJ2-1 - TRBV2 TRBD2 CASSEVLAGTHEQFF TGTGCCAGCAGTGAGGTACTAGCGGGAACCCATGAGCAGTTCTTC
TRBJ2-7 - TRBV19 TRBD1 CASSIGQGNYEQYF TGTGCCAGTAGTATAGGACAGGGAAACTACGAGCAGTACTTC
TRBJ1-2 - TRBV5-1 - CASSLVSSPGQRHYTF TGCGCCAGCAGCTTGGTGAGTTCACCGGGACAACGACACTACACCTTC
TRBJ1-5 - TRBV28 - CAGSQGFWQPQHF TGTGCGGGATCCCAGGGGTTTTGGCAGCCCCAGCATTTT
TRBJ1-2 - TRBV6-1 - CASSEARGGYGYTF TGTGCCAGCAGTGAAGCGCGGGGTGGGTATGGCTACACCTTC
TRBJ1-4 once TRBV19 - CASKKGDNNEKLFF TGTGCCAGTAAAAAGGGGGATAATAATGAAAAACTGTTTTTT
TRBJ2-1 - TRBV20-1 - CSAPAYNEQFF TGCAGTGCTCCCGCCTACAATGAGCAGTTCTTC
TRBJ2-7 - TRBV18 TRBD2 CASSPPNSGSTYEQYF TGTGCCAGCTCACCACCGAACAGCGGGAGTACCTACGAGCAGTACTTC
TRBJ1-5 - TRBV28 - CASSLSDQPQHF TGTGCCAGCAGTCTGTCGGATCAGCCCCAGCATTTT
TRBJ1-1 - TRBV10-3 - CAISERVTEAFF TGTGCCATCAGTGAGCGGGTGACTGAAGCTTTCTTT
TRBJ1-1 - TRBV5-1 - CASSLSGGAEAFF TGCGCCAGCAGCTTGTCCGGGGGGGCTGAAGCTTTCTTT
TRBJ2-7 - TRBV15 - CATSRDPDYEQYF TGTGCCACCAGCAGAGATCCAGACTACGAGCAGTACTTC
TRBJ2-1 - TRBV24-1 - CATSDFSRDEQFF TGTGCCACCAGTGATTTTTCGAGGGATGAGCAGTTCTTC
TRBJ1-3 - TRBV7-2 TRBD1 CASSLTQGAGGNTIYF TGTGCCAGCAGCTTAACTCAGGGGGCGGGTGGAAACACCATATATTTT
TRBJ2-5 - TRBV5-5 - CASSWFAGGQYF TGTGCCAGCAGCTGGTTCGCTGGCGGCCAGTACTTC
TRBJ1-1 - TRBV29-1 - CSVDVTGSPEAFF TGCAGCGTAGATGTCACAGGGAGCCCTGAAGCTTTCTTT
TRBJ1-6 once TRBV30 TRBD1 CAWREGQGPSPLHF TGTGCCTGGAGGGAGGGACAGGGACCCTCACCCCTCCACTTT